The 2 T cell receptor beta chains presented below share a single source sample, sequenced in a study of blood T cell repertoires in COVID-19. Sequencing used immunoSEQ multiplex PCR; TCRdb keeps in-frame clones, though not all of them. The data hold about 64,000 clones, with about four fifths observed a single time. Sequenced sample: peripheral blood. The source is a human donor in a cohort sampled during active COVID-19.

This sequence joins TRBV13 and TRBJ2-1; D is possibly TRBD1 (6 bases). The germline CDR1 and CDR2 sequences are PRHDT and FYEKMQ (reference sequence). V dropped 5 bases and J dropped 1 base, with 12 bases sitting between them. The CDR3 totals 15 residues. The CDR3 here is CASSPQGDSYNEQFF. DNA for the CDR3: TGTGCCAGCAGCCCACAGGGTGATTCCTACAATGAGCAGTTCTTC. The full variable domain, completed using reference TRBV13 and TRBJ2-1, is AAGVIQSPRHLIKEKRETATLKCYPIPRHDTVYWYQQGPGQDPQFLISFYEKMQSDKGSIPDRFSAQQFSDYHSELNMSSLELGDSALYFCASSPQGDSYNEQFFGPGTRLTVL.

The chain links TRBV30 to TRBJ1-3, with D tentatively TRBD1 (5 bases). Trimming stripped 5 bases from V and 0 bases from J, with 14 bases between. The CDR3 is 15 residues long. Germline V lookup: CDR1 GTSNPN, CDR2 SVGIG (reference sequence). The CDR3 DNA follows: TGTGCCTGGGTACCAGGGACTTACTCTGGAAACACCATATATTTT. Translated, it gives CAWVPGTYSGNTIYF.